This TCR beta chain came from a study of vaccination and CD4 T cells after COVID-19. Study overall: Cultures that served as controls received a CEFX pool, an HIV-1 Nef pool, or no peptide.

Sequence data for DNA of cultured CD4+ T cells were generated by the Oncomine TCR Beta short-read assay. Genomic DNA was isolated from CD4+ T cells that had been cultured. TCRdb re-analysed the PCR reads in MiXCR, keeping a single row per CDR3 protein. The sample lists approximately 3,600 distinct CDR3 sequences, less than 25% seen once, with 15% in the top ten. Documented treatment: roughly 11-day PBMC culture with coronavirus spike peptide pools or control peptides (ViraFEST assay). CD4+ T cells of the unexposed donor were collected before the COVID-19 pandemic (2011-2018). Four cold-coronavirus spikes and SARS-CoV-2 S/N were the probes applied, cells permitting, to CD4+ T cells from unexposed donors. This CDR3 is built from 14 residues. The germline gives CDR1 DFQATT, CDR2 SNEGSKA (reference sequence). Trimming removed 0 bases from V and 10 bases from J, with 13 bases in between. In this sample, this clonotype is medium-sized. The antigen is unknown.

The sequenced material came from CD4+ T cells from blood, cultured in vitro. The source of this sequence is a human donor in good health. V and J are TRBV20-1 and TRBJ1-6; D is ambiguous. The CDR3: CSARDRRTGSPLHF. In nucleotides, the CDR3 is TGCAGTGCTAGAGATCGCCGGACCGGGTCACCCCTCCACTTT.